This is a list of T cell receptor beta chains from one sample in a study of blood T cells in healthy people across ages. TCRdb used MiXCR to reprocess the 5' RACE reads, holding one entry per CDR3 protein. This table has hundreds of thousands of distinct CDR3 sequences, around 68% appearing once. The sequencing sample was made of blood. These TCRs come from a man younger than 40 in good health. The CDR3 runs from the conserved cysteine through the conserved F or W. A D gene is named only where the DNA matches it firmly. Expanded clones get a size class; other rows say once, few or many, or leave the size out.

clone_size j_call v_call d_call cdr3_nt cdr3_aa
NA TRBJ1-4 TRBV29-1 NA TGCAGCGTTAATTCCGGGGAAGAAAAACTGTTTTTT CSVNSGEEKLFF
few TRBJ2-7 TRBV4-3 NA TGCGCCAGCAGCCAAGAGTGGGTGCAGGCCGGTTACGAGCAGTACTTC CASSQEWVQAGYEQYF
NA TRBJ2-3 TRBV20-1 NA TGCAGTGTTGGGGAGGCAGCGCGCACAGATACGCAGTATTTT CSVGEAARTDTQYF
NA TRBJ2-4 TRBV9 NA TGTGCCAGCAGCGTAGGAGGGATTGGGGGAAACATTCAGTACTTC CASSVGGIGGNIQYF
NA TRBJ2-5 TRBV18 TRBD1 TGTGCCAGCTCACCACTGGGACAGCGAGGAGAGACCCAGTACTTC CASSPLGQRGETQYF
NA TRBJ2-2 TRBV15 NA TGTGCCACCAGCAGAGATACCCCCGGGACCGGGGAGCTGTTTTTT CATSRDTPGTGELFF
NA TRBJ2-4 TRBV7-9 NA TGTGCCAGCAGCTTAAGTGGGGGTTCCAAAAACATTCAGTACTTC CASSLSGGSKNIQYF
few TRBJ2-5 TRBV20-1 TRBD1 TGCAGTGCTAGGTTAGGGGGCGAAGAGCAGTACTTC CSARLGGEEQYF
NA TRBJ2-1 TRBV27 NA TGTGCCAGCAGTTTATCCAGGGGACACAATGAGCAGTTCTTC CASSLSRGHNEQFF
few TRBJ2-3 TRBV29-1 NA TGCAGCGTTGGGCGGCGGGTTGGCGATACGCAGTATTTT CSVGRRVGDTQYF
NA TRBJ1-4 TRBV24-1 NA TGTGCCACCAGTGACGGACGGAAAGTTAATGAAAAACTGTTTTTT CATSDGRKVNEKLFF
NA TRBJ2-2 TRBV6-1 TRBD2 TGTGCCAGCAGTGCAAGCGGGGGAGGAACCGGGGAGCTGTTTTTT CASSASGGGTGELFF
once TRBJ2-3 TRBV4-3 NA TGCGCCAGCAGTTTTAGCCGGGACGGTAGCACAGATACGCAGTATTTT CASSFSRDGSTDTQYF
NA TRBJ2-7 TRBV4-2 NA TGTGCCAGCAGCCAAGAGTGGGGCGGCGGAACCTACGAGCAGTACTTC CASSQEWGGGTYEQYF
NA TRBJ2-7 TRBV20-1 NA TGCAGTGCTACCGACCGAGCCAGCTCCTACGGGCAGTACTTC CSATDRASSYGQYF
NA TRBJ2-5 TRBV7-2 TRBD2 TGTGCCAGCAGTTTATCCAGCGGGGCCCAAGAGACCCAGTACTTC CASSLSSGAQETQYF
NA TRBJ1-6 TRBV13 NA TGTGCCAGCAGCCCCAGTGGTAATTCACCCCTCCACTTT CASSPSGNSPLHF
few TRBJ2-1 TRBV7-3 NA TGTGCCAGCAGCTTATCGGCAGTAAGTTACAATGAGCAGTTCTTC CASSLSAVSYNEQFF
NA TRBJ1-1 TRBV30 NA TGTGCCTGGAGTACGAACACTGAAGCTTTCTTT CAWSTNTEAFF
NA TRBJ2-1 TRBV19 NA TGTGCCAGTAGTATTGTACAGTTCAACAATGAGCAGTTCTTC CASSIVQFNNEQFF